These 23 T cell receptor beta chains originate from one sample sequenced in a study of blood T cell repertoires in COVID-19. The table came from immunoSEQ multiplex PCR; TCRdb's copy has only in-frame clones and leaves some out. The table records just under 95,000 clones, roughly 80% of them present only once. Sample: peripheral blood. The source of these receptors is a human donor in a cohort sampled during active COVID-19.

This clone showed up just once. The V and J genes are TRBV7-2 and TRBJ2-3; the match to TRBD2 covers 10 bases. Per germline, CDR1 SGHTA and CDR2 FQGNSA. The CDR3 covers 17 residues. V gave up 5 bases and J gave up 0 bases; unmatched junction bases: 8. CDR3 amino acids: CASSPLAGVFSTDTQYF. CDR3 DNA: TGTGCCAGCAGCCCTCTAGCGGGGGTATTTAGCACAGATACGCAGTATTTT.

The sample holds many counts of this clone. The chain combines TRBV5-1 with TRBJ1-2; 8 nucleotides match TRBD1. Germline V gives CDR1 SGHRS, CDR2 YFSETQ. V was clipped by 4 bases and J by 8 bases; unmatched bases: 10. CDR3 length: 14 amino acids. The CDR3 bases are TGCGCCAGCAGCAGACGACAGGGGATTTTCGGCTACACCTTC. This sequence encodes CASSRRQGIFGYTF.

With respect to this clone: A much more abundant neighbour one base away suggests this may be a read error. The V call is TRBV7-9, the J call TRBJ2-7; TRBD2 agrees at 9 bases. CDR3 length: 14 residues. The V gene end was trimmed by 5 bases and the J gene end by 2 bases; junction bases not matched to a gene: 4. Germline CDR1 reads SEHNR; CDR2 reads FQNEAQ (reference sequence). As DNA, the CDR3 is TGTGCCAGCAGCCCGGGACTAGCCGCCTACGAGCAGTACTTC. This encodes CASSPGLAAYEQYF.

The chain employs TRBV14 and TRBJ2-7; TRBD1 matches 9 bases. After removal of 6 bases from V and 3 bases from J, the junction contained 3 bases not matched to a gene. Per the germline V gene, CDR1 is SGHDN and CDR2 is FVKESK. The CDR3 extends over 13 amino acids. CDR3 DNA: TGTGCCAGCAGTCGACAGGGGGGCTACGAGCAGTACTTC. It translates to CASSRQGGYEQYF.

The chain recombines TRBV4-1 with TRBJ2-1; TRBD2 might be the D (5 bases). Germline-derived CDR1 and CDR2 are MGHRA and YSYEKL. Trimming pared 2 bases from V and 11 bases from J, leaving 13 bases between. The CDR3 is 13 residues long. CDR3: CASSQRAGVKQFF. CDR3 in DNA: TGCGCCAGCAGCCAAAGGGCCGGGGTTAAGCAGTTCTTC.

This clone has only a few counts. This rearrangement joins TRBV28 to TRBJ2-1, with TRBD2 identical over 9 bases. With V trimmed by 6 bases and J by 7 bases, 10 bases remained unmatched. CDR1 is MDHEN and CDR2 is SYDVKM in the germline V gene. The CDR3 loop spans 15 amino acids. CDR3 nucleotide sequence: TGTGCCAGCAGAAGTCCGACTAGCGGATCGAATGAGCAGTTCTTC. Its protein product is CASRSPTSGSNEQFF.

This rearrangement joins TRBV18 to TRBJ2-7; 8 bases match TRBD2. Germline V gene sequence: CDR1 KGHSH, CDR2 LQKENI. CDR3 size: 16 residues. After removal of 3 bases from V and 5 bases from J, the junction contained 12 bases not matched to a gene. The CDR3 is CASSPVTGLGFHEQYF. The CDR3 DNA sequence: TGTGCCAGCTCACCGGTTACGGGACTAGGGTTCCACGAGCAGTACTTC.

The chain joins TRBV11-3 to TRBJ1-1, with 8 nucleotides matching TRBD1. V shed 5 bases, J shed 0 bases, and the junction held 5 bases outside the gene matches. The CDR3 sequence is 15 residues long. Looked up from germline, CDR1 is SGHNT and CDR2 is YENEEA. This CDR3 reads CASSARTGLNTEAFF. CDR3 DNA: TGTGCCAGCAGCGCCCGGACAGGGTTGAACACTGAAGCTTTCTTT.

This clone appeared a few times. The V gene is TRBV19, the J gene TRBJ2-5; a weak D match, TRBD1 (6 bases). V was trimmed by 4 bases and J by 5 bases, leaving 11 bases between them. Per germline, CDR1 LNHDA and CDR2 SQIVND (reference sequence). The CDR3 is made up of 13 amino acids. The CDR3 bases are TGTGCCAGTAGTACGGGGCAGGGGGAGACCCAGTACTTC. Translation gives CASSTGQGETQYF.

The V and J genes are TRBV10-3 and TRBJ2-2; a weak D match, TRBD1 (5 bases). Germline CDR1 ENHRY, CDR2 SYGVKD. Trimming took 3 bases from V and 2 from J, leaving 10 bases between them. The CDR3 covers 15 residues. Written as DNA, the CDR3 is TGTGCCATCAGTGAAGGACACAGAAACACCGGGGAGCTGTTTTTT. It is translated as CAISEGHRNTGELFF.

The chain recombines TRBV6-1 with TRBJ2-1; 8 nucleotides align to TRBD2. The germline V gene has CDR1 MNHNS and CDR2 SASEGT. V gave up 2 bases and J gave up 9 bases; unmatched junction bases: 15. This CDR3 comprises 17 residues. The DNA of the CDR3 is TGTGCCAGCAGTGAATTCCAAACCGGGACTAGTAACCGTGAGCAGTTCTTC. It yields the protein CASSEFQTGTSNREQFF.

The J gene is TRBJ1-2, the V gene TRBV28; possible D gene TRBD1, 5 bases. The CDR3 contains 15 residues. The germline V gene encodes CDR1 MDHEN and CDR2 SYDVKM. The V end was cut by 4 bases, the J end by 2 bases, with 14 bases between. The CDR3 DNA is TGTGCCAGCAGTTCCCCGGGGGAAATGAACTATGGCTACACCTTC. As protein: CASSSPGEMNYGYTF.

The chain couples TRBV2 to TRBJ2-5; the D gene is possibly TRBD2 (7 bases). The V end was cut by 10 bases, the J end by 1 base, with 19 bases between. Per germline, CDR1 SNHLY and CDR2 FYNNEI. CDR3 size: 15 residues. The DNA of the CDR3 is TGTGCCACCGGAGGGGGGGGGAACGTCCAAGAGACCCAGTACTTC. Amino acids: CATGGGGNVQETQYF.

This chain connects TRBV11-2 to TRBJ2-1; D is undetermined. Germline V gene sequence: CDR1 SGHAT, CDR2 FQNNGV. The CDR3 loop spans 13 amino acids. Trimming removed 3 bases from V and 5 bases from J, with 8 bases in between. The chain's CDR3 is CASSFRFHNEQFF. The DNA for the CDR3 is TGTGCCAGCAGCTTCCGGTTCCACAATGAGCAGTTCTTC.

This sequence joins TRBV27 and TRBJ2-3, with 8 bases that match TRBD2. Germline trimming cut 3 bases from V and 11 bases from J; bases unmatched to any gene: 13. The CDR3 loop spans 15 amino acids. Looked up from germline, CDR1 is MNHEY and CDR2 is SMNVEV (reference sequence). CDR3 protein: CASSFERGPYGGQYF. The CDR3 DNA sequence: TGTGCCAGCAGTTTCGAGCGGGGGCCATATGGGGGGCAGTATTTT.

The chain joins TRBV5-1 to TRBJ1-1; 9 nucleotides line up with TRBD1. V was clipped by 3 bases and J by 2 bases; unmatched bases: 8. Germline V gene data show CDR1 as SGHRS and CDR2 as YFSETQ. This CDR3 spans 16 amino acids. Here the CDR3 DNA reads TGCGCCAGCAGCTCGAGGCCGGGACAGGGAAACACTGAAGCTTTCTTT. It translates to CASSSRPGQGNTEAFF.

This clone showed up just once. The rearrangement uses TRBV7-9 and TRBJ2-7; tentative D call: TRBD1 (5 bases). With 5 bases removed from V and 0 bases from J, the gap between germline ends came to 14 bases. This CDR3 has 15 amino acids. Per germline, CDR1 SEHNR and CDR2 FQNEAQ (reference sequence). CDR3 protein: CASSPRTRSSYEQYF. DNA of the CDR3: TGTGCCAGCAGCCCAAGGACACGTAGCTCCTACGAGCAGTACTTC.

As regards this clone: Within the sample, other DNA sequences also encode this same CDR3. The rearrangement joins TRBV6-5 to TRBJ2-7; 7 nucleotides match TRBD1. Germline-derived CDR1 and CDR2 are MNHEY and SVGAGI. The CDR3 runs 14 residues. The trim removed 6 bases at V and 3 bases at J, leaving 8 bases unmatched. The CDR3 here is CASSWTGGGYEQYF. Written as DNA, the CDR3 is TGTGCCAGCAGCTGGACAGGCGGCGGCTACGAGCAGTACTTC.

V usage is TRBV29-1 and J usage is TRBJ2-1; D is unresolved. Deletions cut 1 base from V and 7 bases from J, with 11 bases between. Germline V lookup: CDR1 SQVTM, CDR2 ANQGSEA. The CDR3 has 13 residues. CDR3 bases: TGCAGCGTTGAAGGTCCGTCTAGAAATGAGCAGTTCTTC. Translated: CSVEGPSRNEQFF.

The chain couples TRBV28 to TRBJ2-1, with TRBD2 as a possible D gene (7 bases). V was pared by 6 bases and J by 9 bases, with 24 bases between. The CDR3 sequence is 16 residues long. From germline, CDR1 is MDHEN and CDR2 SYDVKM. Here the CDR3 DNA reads TGTGCCAGCAGCAAGCCCCGATCTGCTGGGGGGGCTGAGCAGTTCTTC. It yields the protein CASSKPRSAGGAEQFF.

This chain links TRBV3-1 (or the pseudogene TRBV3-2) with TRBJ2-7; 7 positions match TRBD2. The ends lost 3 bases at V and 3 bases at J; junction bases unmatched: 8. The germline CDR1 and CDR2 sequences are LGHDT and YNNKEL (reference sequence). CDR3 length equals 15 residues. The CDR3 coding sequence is TGTGCCAGCAGCCAGGCAGGACTAGAGCACTACGAGCAGTACTTC. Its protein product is CASSQAGLEHYEQYF.

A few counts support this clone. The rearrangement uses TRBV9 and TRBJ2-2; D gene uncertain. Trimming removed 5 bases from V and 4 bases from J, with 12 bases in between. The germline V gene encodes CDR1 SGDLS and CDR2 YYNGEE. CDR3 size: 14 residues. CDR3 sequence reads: CASSPLTTTGELFF. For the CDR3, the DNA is TGTGCCAGCAGTCCTCTCACAACCACCGGGGAGCTGTTTTTT.

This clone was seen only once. CDR3 sequence (DNA): TGTGCCAGCAGCCGACACAACTCCTACGAGCAGTACTTC. This sequence encodes CASSRHNSYEQYF. The V call is TRBV6-5, the J call TRBJ2-7, with unresolved D. The length of the CDR3 is 13 residues. The germline V and J ends were trimmed by 6 bases and 0 bases, with 9 bases remaining between them. Germline CDR1 is MNHEY and CDR2 is SVGAGI.